The rows below give T cell receptor beta chains drawn from one sample of a study of cytomegalovirus exposure and HLA in healthy donors. Libraries were prepared by immunoSEQ multiplex PCR; TCRdb keeps only in-frame clonotypes and omits some of them. Of 100,000 to 150,000 clones listed, roughly 79% were seen once; the top ten hold about 0.63%. The sample comprised PBMCs. The receptors come from a man aged 18-30 years in good health and CMV-seronegative. The CDR3 runs from the conserved cysteine through the conserved F or W. A D gene is named only where the DNA matches it firmly. Clone size is not always given. Where it is, it says once, few, many or a class for expanded clones.

clone size	J gene	V gene	D gene	CDR3 DNA	CDR3 protein
NA	TRBJ1-1	TRBV5-1	TRBD1	TGCGCCAGCAGCCGACAGGGGGTAGGGACTGAAGCTTTCTTT	CASSRQGVGTEAFF
NA	TRBJ2-1	TRBV29-1	TRBD2	TGCAGCGTTGCGGGGGGTATGAAAAATGAGCAGTTCTTC	CSVAGGMKNEQFF
NA	TRBJ2-5	TRBV6-1	TRBD1	TGTGCCAGCAGTGAGATAGGGACAGATAGGCAGGCGACCCAGTACTTC	CASSEIGTDRQATQYF
few	TRBJ2-3	TRBV7-2	NA	TGTGCCAGCAGCTTACAAGATACGCAGTATTTT	CASSLQDTQYF
NA	TRBJ1-4	TRBV27	NA	TGTGCCAGCAGAAAACAGGGTTTTGGTGAAAAACTGTTTTTT	CASRKQGFGEKLFF
few	TRBJ1-1	TRBV5-1	TRBD1	TGCGCCAGCAGCTTAGACAGGGGCCGAAGGGCTTTCTTT	CASSLDRGRRAFF
NA	TRBJ1-4	TRBV15	NA	TGTGCCACCAGACGATATGGGCAGGGACTAACCTCTGGTGAAAAACTGTTTTTT	CATRRYGQGLTSGEKLFF
NA	TRBJ2-2	TRBV19	TRBD1	TGTGCCAGTAGTGCCTCCCGGACAGGGGGTTTCTACGGGGAGCTGTTTTTT	CASSASRTGGFYGELFF
NA	TRBJ1-2	TRBV4-2	NA	TGTGCCAGCAGCCAGGTTCTCAGGGGTAGAAACTATGGCTACACCTTC	CASSQVLRGRNYGYTF
NA	TRBJ1-5	TRBV5-3	TRBD1	TGTGCCAGAAGCATTCAGGGGGCTGGGGGTCAGCCCCAGCATTTT	CARSIQGAGGQPQHF
once	TRBJ1-5	TRBV2	NA	TGTGCCAGCACACCGGGGACACCGGAACGATTGGCCAATCAGCCCCAGCATTTT	CASTPGTPERLANQPQHF
NA	TRBJ2-5	TRBV11-3	TRBD2	TGTGCCAGCAGCCCCGGACTAGCGGGGGGCCAAGAGACCCAGTACTTC	CASSPGLAGGQETQYF
NA	TRBJ2-7	TRBV6-6	TRBD1	TGTGCCAGCAGACGAACAGGGGGCCGAGAGCAGTACTTC	CASRRTGGREQYF
NA	TRBJ2-7	TRBV27	TRBD1	TGTGCCAGCAGTTTAGAGGGGGCTTTCGAGCAGTACTTC	CASSLEGAFEQYF
NA	TRBJ1-2	TRBV28	NA	TGTGCCAGCAGCTACAGGGATGGCTACACCTTC	CASSYRDGYTF
once	TRBJ1-5	TRBV19	TRBD1	TGTGCCAGTAGTATAGGAAGGGGGACAGGGAGCAGCCAGCCCCAGCATTTT	CASSIGRGTGSSQPQHF
NA	TRBJ2-7	TRBV25-1	NA	TGTGCCAGCAGAAGTCGGGACATGGAATTTGGGAGCTCCTACGAGCAGTACTTC	CASRSRDMEFGSSYEQYF
NA	TRBJ1-2	TRBV30	NA	TGTGCCTGGAGTGTTTGGCAGAATGATGGCTACACCTTC	CAWSVWQNDGYTF
NA	TRBJ2-2	TRBV4-1	NA	TGCGCCAGCAGCCACCCGGGATTAAACACCGGGGAGCTGTTTTTT	CASSHPGLNTGELFF
NA	TRBJ1-5	TRBV19	TRBD1	TGTGCCAGTAGTCATGGACAGGGACATAGCAATCAGCCCCAGCATTTT	CASSHGQGHSNQPQHF
NA	TRBJ2-2	TRBV25-1	NA	TGTGCCAGCAGTGAATTTGGAGGGGTGGCCGGGGAGCTGTTTTTT	CASSEFGGVAGELFF
NA	TRBJ1-1	TRBV10-3	NA	TGTGCCATCACCCCTCTAATGAACACTGAAGCTTTCTTT	CAITPLMNTEAFF
once	TRBJ2-5	TRBV7-2	TRBD1	TGTGCCAGCAGCGTGGACAGGGGCGCCCAAGAGACCCAGTACTTC	CASSVDRGAQETQYF
NA	TRBJ1-2	TRBV7-2	TRBD1	TGTGCCAGCAGCCCTGGACAGGTATCTGGCTACACCTTC	CASSPGQVSGYTF